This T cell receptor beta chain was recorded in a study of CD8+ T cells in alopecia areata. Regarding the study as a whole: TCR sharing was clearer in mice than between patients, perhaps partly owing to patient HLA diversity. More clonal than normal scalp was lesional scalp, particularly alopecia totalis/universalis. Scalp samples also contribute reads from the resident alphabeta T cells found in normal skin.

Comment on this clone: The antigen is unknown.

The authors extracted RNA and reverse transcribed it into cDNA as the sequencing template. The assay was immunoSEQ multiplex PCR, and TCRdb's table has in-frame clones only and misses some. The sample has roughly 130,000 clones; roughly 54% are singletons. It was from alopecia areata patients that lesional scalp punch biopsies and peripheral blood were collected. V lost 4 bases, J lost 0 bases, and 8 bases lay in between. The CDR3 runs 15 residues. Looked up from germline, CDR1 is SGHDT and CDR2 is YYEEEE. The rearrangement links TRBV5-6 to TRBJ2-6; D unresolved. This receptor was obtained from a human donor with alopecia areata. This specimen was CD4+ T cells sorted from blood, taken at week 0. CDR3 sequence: CASSGWSSGANVLTF. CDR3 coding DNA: TGTGCCAGCAGCGGATGGAGCTCTGGGGCCAACGTCCTGACTTTC.